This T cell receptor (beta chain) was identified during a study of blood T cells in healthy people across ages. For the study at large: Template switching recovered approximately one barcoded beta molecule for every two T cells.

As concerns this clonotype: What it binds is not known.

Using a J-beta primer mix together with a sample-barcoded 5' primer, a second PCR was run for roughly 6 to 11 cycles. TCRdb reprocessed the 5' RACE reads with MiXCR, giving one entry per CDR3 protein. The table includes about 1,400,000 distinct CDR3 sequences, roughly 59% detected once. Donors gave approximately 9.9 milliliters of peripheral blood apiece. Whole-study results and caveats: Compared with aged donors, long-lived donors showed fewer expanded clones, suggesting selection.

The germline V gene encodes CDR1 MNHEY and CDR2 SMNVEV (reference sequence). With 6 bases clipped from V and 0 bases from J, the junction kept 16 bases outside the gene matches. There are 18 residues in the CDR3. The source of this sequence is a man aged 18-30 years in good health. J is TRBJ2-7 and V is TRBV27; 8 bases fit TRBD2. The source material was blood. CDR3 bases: TGTGCCAGCAGAGCCTTAGTTGGGCGGGGGGCAAACTCCTACGAGCAGTACTTC. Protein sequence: CASRALVGRGANSYEQYF.